This is a list of T cell receptor beta chains from one sample in a study of regulatory T cells in long-lasting Graves disease. TCRdb independently ran MiXCR on the multiplex PCR reads; one entry per CDR3 protein. The sample records 600,000 to 850,000 distinct CDR3 sequences, 30% being singletons. Sequenced material: peripheral blood mononuclear cells (PBMCs), taken when the disease was refractory, from a patient treated with antithyroid drugs. These receptors were obtained from a female donor with Graves disease. CDR3s include the opening cysteine and the closing phenylalanine or tryptophan.

V: TRBV28
CDR3: CASSFSVRNQPQHF

V: TRBV20-1
CDR3: CSARPRGGGQYF

V: TRBV29-1
CDR3: CSVDSLEETQYF

V: TRBV12-3/TRBV12-4
CDR3: CASATGASSYNSPLHF

V: TRBV3-1
CDR3: CASSPLTGNTEAFF

V: TRBV3-1
CDR3: CASSQGTGQETQYF

V: TRBV20-1
CDR3: CSARDRWGNYGYTF

V: TRBV2
CDR3: CASIRDGNSNTEAFF

V: TRBV20-1
CDR3: CSASLGGGETQYF

V: TRBV20-1
CDR3: CSALGRDSNQPQHF

V: TRBV20-1
CDR3: CSARDRGGYRGYTF

V: TRBV4-2
CDR3: CASSHGTGRSGVGELFF

V: TRBV7-2
CDR3: CASSSTSGRFYEQYF

V: TRBV3-1
CDR3: CASSQDGQGARQYF

V: TRBV29-1
CDR3: CSYRLAREQYF

V: TRBV20-1
CDR3: CSARDYGTGGQETQYF

V: TRBV28
CDR3: CASSLGQEYGYTF

V: TRBV9
CDR3: CASSVGAGREAFF

V: TRBV10-1
CDR3: CASSESTEGAGNTIYF